These 5 T cell receptor beta chains were all obtained from the same sample, sequenced in a study of OX40 agonist ivuxolimab in advanced cancers. Here immunoSEQ multiplex PCR was the method, and the copy in TCRdb shows in-frame clones only, minus some. This sample has about 82,000 clones, with 75% to 90% found just once. The material sequenced was CD4+ or CD8+ T cells sorted from blood, taken in a trial of the OX40 agonist ivuxolimab. These receptors came from an adult with an advanced solid tumor such as melanoma, head and neck, liver or kidney cancer.

This chain joins TRBV2 and TRBJ1-5, with D possibly being TRBD1 (6 bases). The CDR3 has 14 amino acids. V dropped 3 bases and J dropped 7 bases, with 13 bases sitting between them. Per germline, CDR1 SNHLY and CDR2 FYNNEI. CDR3 sequence: CASSEAGARQPQHF. The CDR3 coding sequence is TGTGCCAGCAGTGAGGCGGGGGCCCGCCAGCCCCAGCATTTT. Supplemented by reference TRBV2 and TRBJ1-5, the full variable domain reads EPEVTQTPSHQVTQMGQEVILRCVPISNHLYFYWYRQILGQKVEFLVSFYNNEISEKSEIFDDQFSVERPDGSNFTLKIRSTKLEDSAMYFCASSEAGARQPQHFGDGTRLSIL.

The chain carries TRBV7-2 and TRBJ2-2, with D unresolved. The CDR3 sequence is 15 residues long. In germline, CDR1 is SGHTA, CDR2 FQGNSA. The V end lost 1 base, the J end lost 1 base, and 7 bases lay between the germline ends. CDR3 sequence reads: CASSLDLQNTGELFF. The CDR3 DNA follows: TGTGCCAGCAGCTTAGATTTACAGAACACCGGGGAGCTGTTTTTT.

This clone occurred a few times. The chain is built from TRBV19 and TRBJ1-5; D not resolved. The CDR3 consists of 14 residues. The V gene's germline CDR1 is LNHDA and CDR2 SQIVND (reference sequence). Trimming took 3 bases from V and 4 from J, leaving 10 bases between them. CDR3: CASSIFAANQPQHF. Written as DNA, the CDR3 is TGTGCCAGTAGTATTTTCGCCGCTAATCAGCCCCAGCATTTT.

Written as DNA, the CDR3 is TGTGCCAGCAGGAGGCAGAAGGACACTGAAGCTTTCTTT. It yields the protein CASRRQKDTEAFF. The chain joins TRBV28 to TRBJ1-1; no reliable D call. CDR1 MDHEN and CDR2 SYDVKM come from the germline V gene. The CDR3 length is 13 residues. Trimming pared 6 bases from V and 3 bases from J, leaving 11 bases between.

J is TRBJ1-3 and V is TRBV5-6; no reliable D call. The CDR3 covers 14 residues. The V gene lost 1 base and the J gene lost 0 bases, with 5 bases spanning the gap. CDR1 and CDR2 from the germline V gene are SGHDT and YYEEEE. CDR3 protein: CASSLSASGNTIYF. In nucleotides, the CDR3 is TGTGCCAGCAGCTTGTCAGCCTCTGGAAACACCATATATTTT. Drawing the rest from reference TRBV5-6 and TRBJ1-3, the complete variable domain is DAGVTQSPTHLIKTRGQQVTLRCSPKSGHDTVSWYQQALGQGPQFIFQYYEEEERQRGNFPDRFSGHQFPNYSSELNVNALLLGDSALYLCASSLSASGNTIYFGEGSWLTVV.